This T cell receptor beta chain was observed in a study of blood T cell repertoires in COVID-19. At the level of the study: The United States, Italy and Spain were the sources of the acute and convalescent COVID-19 samples. PBMCs, B-cell-depleted T cells, or T cells were the source of the cDNA or gDNA that made up the material.

Seattle participants joined during active infection and were tracked over time. This CDR3 comprises 20 residues. The V end was cut by 0 bases, the J end by 0 bases, with 21 bases between. In germline, CDR1 is SGHRS, CDR2 YFSETQ. In the original analysis: Reference gene primers were amplified, and this amplification served to estimate nucleated cell counts. This table comes from immunoSEQ multiplex PCR, and its TCRdb copy is limited to in-frame clones, with some not included. From that table come the V and J calls and clone size; the DNA was used to work out D and trimming. Among roughly 410,000 clones listed, more than 70% were seen once.

The sequenced sample was peripheral blood. The chain uses TRBV5-1 and TRBJ1-4; possibly TRBD1 for D (5 bases). This TCR came from a woman aged 55 to 70 with COVID-19, enrolled during active disease. The CDR3 loop reads CASSLEGHGEPFATNEKLFF. The CDR3 bases are TGCGCCAGCAGCTTGGAAGGACACGGCGAACCCTTTGCAACTAATGAAAAACTGTTTTTT.